Below, 21 T cell receptor beta chains from the same sample are listed, as sequenced in a study of blood T cell repertoires in COVID-19. TCRdb's table, derived via immunoSEQ multiplex PCR, lists solely in-frame clones and lacks some. Of approximately 160,000 clones in the sample, approximately 82% are singletons; the top ten hold 3.5% to 4%. What was sequenced was PBMCs or T cells enriched from blood (not recorded which). The receptors stem from a woman aged 45 to 65 in a cohort exposed to, infected with or recovered from COVID-19 (not recorded which).

The V call is TRBV13, the J call TRBJ2-1, with 10 positions matching TRBD2. The CDR3 length is 15 residues. The germline CDR1 and CDR2 sequences are PRHDT and FYEKMQ (reference sequence). The junction had 0 bases not matched to a gene; V was cut back by 4 bases and J by 0 bases. Here the CDR3 DNA reads TGTGCCAGCAGCTCTAGCGGGAGCTCCTACAATGAGCAGTTCTTC. Protein: CASSSSGSSYNEQFF.

This chain connects TRBV6-2 or TRBV6-3 to TRBJ2-7, with 11 nucleotides matching TRBD1. V shed 5 bases, J shed 3 bases, and the junction held 3 bases outside the gene matches. CDR3 length: 14 residues. Germline-derived CDR1 and CDR2 are MNHEY and SVGEGT. In nucleotides, the CDR3 is TGTGCCAGCAGTGGGACAGGGGGGAACTACGAGCAGTACTTC. Protein product: CASSGTGGNYEQYF.

This sequence joins TRBV9 and TRBJ2-1; D might be TRBD1 (5 bases). Trimming shortened V by 0 bases and J by 2 bases, and 9 bases separated the two germline ends. Germline V gene sequence: CDR1 SGDLS, CDR2 YYNGEE. The CDR3 contains 15 residues. The CDR3 reads CASSVEGVTYNEQFF. Here the CDR3 DNA reads TGTGCCAGCAGCGTAGAAGGGGTAACCTACAATGAGCAGTTCTTC.

The DNA for the CDR3 is TGCGCCAGCAGCCAAGGGACCGGGACAGCCTATGGCTACACCTTC. It is translated as CASSQGTGTAYGYTF. This chain connects TRBV4-1 to TRBJ1-2, with 7 bases matching TRBD1. CDR1 is MGHRA and CDR2 is YSYEKL in the germline V gene. The ends lost 1 base at V and 4 bases at J; junction bases unmatched: 6. This CDR3 is built from 15 residues.

The rearrangement joins TRBV7-8 to TRBJ1-4; D might be TRBD1 (5 bases). The CDR3 runs to 12 residues. V lost 5 bases and J 8 bases, leaving 9 bases between the germline ends. From germline, CDR1 is SGHVS and CDR2 FQNEAQ. This CDR3 is CASSRRGEKLFF. The DNA for the CDR3 is TGTGCCAGCAGCAGAAGGGGAGAAAAACTGTTTTTT. The full variable domain, in which reference TRBV7-8 and TRBJ1-4 provide the parts outside the CDR3, is GAGVSQSPRYKVAKRGQDVALRCDPISGHVSLFWYQQALGQGPEFLTYFQNEAQLDKSGLPSDRFFAERPEGSVSTLKIQRTQQEDSAVYLCASSRRGEKLFFGSGTQLSVL.

This clone was seen a single time. The chain recombines TRBV23-1 with TRBJ2-1, with 13 bases fitting TRBD2. TRBV23-1 counts as an open reading frame of uncertain function. V dropped 4 bases and J dropped 4; count of bases not matched to a gene: 1. The CDR3 consists of 15 residues. The CDR3 loop reads CASSPGLAGYNEQFF. The CDR3 bases are TGCGCCAGCAGTCCGGGACTAGCGGGATACAATGAGCAGTTCTTC.

V gene TRBV6-2 or TRBV6-3 combines with J gene TRBJ2-1, with a tentative D call TRBD2 (5 bases). CDR3 length: 16 amino acids. The germline V gene has CDR1 MNHEY and CDR2 SVGEGT. Trimming left V 2 bases short and J 0 bases short, with 11 bases between. CDR3: CASSYTGLGSYNEQFF. CDR3 coding DNA: TGTGCCAGCAGTTACACCGGACTCGGCTCCTACAATGAGCAGTTCTTC.

The chain employs TRBV7-9 and TRBJ2-7, with TRBD2 matching 7 bases. The germline gives CDR1 SEHNR, CDR2 FQNEAQ (reference sequence). The CDR3 is 14 amino acids. The trim removed 3 bases at V and 1 base at J, leaving 3 bases unmatched. CDR3 DNA: TGTGCCAGCAGCTTCCCTAGCGGATCCTACGAGCAGTACTTC. Its protein is CASSFPSGSYEQYF.

The rearrangement uses TRBV6-5 and TRBJ1-5; maybe TRBD1 (6 bases). The CDR3 contains 15 residues. The germline CDR1 and CDR2 sequences are MNHEY and SVGAGI. V was cut by 6 bases and J by 5 bases, with 17 bases left in between. CDR3 DNA sequence: TGTGCCAGCAGAGCCCGGGACACCGCTCATCAGCCCCAGCATTTT. Translation gives CASRARDTAHQPQHF.

The gene calls are TRBV12-3 or TRBV12-4 and TRBJ1-1; D not resolved. The length of the CDR3 is 13 residues. V was shortened by 1 base and J by 1 base, with 4 bases between the two germline ends. CDR3 nucleotides: TGTGCCAGCAGTTTAGGCAGGAACACTGAAGCTTTCTTT. Protein: CASSLGRNTEAFF.

The chain links TRBV4-3 to TRBJ2-1; tentatively, D is TRBD1 (5 bases). Trimming took off 0 bases at V and 5 bases at J, with 8 bases between the two ends. Germline CDR1 is LGHNA and CDR2 is YSLEER. The CDR3 runs 14 residues. CDR3 region: CASSQEIRDNEQFF. The CDR3, as DNA: TGCGCCAGCAGCCAAGAGATCAGGGACAATGAGCAGTTCTTC.

With regard to this clone: The same CDR3 is also encoded by other DNA sequences in this sample. V is TRBV2 and J is TRBJ1-1; TRBD1 matches at 7 bases. The length of the CDR3 is 13 residues. J lost 2 bases, V lost 6 bases, and 3 bases had no gene match. The germline CDR1 and CDR2 sequences are SNHLY and FYNNEI. This CDR3 is CASSRDSNTEAFF. DNA for the CDR3: TGTGCCAGCAGCCGGGACAGTAACACTGAAGCTTTCTTT.

The J gene is TRBJ1-2, the V gene TRBV11-2; D ambiguous. Trimming took 1 base from V and 8 from J, leaving 5 bases between them. The CDR3 is made up of 11 amino acids. The germline gives CDR1 SGHAT, CDR2 FQNNGV. In DNA, the CDR3 is TGTGCCAGCAGCTTAGTGGGCGGCTACACCTTC. This sequence encodes CASSLVGGYTF. Combining the CDR3 with reference TRBV11-2 and TRBJ1-2 gives the whole variable domain EAGVAQSPRYKIIEKRQSVAFWCNPISGHATLYWYQQILGQGPKLLIQFQNNGVVDDSQLPKDRFSAERLKGVDSTLKIQPAKLEDSAVYLCASSLVGGYTFGSGTRLTVV.

The gene calls are TRBV28 and TRBJ1-1; D unclear. V was cut by 6 bases and J by 5 bases, with 19 bases left in between. CDR1 MDHEN and CDR2 SYDVKM come from the germline V gene. This CDR3 comprises 15 residues. CDR3 bases: TGTGCCAGCAGCCCCCTATTGCGAGCGGGAACTGAAGCTTTCTTT. Protein sequence: CASSPLLRAGTEAFF.

The chain combines TRBV4-1 with TRBJ1-4; D is uncertain. Germline V gene lookup returns CDR1 MGHRA and CDR2 YSYEKL. V lost 4 bases and J 8 bases, leaving 11 bases between the germline ends. The CDR3 is 13 amino acids. In nucleotides, the CDR3 is TGCGCCAGCAGCCGCAACGGTATAGAAAAACTGTTTTTT. It specifies CASSRNGIEKLFF.

The chain combines TRBV4-1 with TRBJ2-1; 8 bases are a match to TRBD2. The V segment lost 2 bases and the J segment 7 bases; nucleotides outside the gene matches: 10. The CDR3 totals 16 residues. Germline-derived CDR1 and CDR2 are MGHRA and YSYEKL. The CDR3 DNA is TGCGCCAGCAGCCAATTCGGGAGGGCCGCGCCAAATGAGCAGTTCTTC. It specifies CASSQFGRAAPNEQFF.

This rearrangement joins TRBV5-6 to TRBJ2-7; 7 bases map to TRBD2. The length of the CDR3 is 16 residues. CDR1 is SGHDT and CDR2 is YYEEEE in the germline V gene. Trimming cost V 0 bases and J 5 bases; bases outside gene matches: 11. CDR3 sequence: CASSLGPAGVADEQYF. DNA of the CDR3: TGTGCCAGCAGCTTGGGTCCGGCGGGAGTGGCGGACGAGCAGTACTTC.

The CDR3 here is CASSVGDSNYGYTF. The CDR3 bases are TGTGCCAGCAGCGTCGGGGATTCGAACTATGGCTACACCTTC. This chain uses TRBV9 with TRBJ1-2; D gene ambiguous. The CDR3 spans 14 residues. The germline V gene encodes CDR1 SGDLS and CDR2 YYNGEE. V lost 2 bases, J lost 2 bases, and 10 bases lay in between.

The chain links TRBV27 to TRBJ2-7, with a tentative D call TRBD1 (6 bases). This CDR3 contains 16 residues. Germline CDR1 MNHEY, CDR2 SMNVEV (reference sequence). With 3 bases removed from V and 2 bases from J, the gap between germline ends came to 17 bases. DNA for the CDR3: TGTGCCAGCAGTTTGTATGGACAGCCAATAACCTACGAGCAGTACTTC. This codes for CASSLYGQPITYEQYF.

The chain uses TRBV29-1 and TRBJ1-2; no clear D. The germline V and J ends were trimmed by 3 bases and 5 bases, with 10 bases remaining between them. CDR1 and CDR2 from the germline V gene are SQVTM and ANQGSEA. The CDR3 is 12 residues long. The CDR3 sequence: CSVDSARYGYTF. In DNA form, the CDR3 reads TGCAGCGTTGATTCCGCGAGATATGGCTACACCTTC.

The rearrangement uses TRBV3-1 (or the pseudogene TRBV3-2) and TRBJ1-6; 7 bases map to TRBD1. This CDR3 has 16 residues. V shed 0 bases and J 9 bases; nucleotides not matched to a gene: 8. Germline lookup yields CDR1 LGHDT and CDR2 YNNKEL (reference sequence). The CDR3 here is CASSQERTGIGSPLHF. In DNA form, the CDR3 reads TGTGCCAGCAGCCAAGAGCGGACAGGTATAGGTTCACCCCTCCACTTT.